This TCR beta chain stems from a study of T cells in localized non-small cell lung cancer. Whole-study findings and limits: Longer overall survival was linked to higher blood T cell density.

TCRdb's table, derived via immunoSEQ multiplex PCR, lists solely in-frame clones and lacks some. The repertoire includes roughly 35,000 clones, around nine tenths of them detected once, and approximately 7% sits in the top ten. V lost 2 bases to trimming and J lost 0 bases, with 11 bases between them. Looked up from germline, CDR1 is MNHNS and CDR2 is SASEGT. The CDR3 runs 16 residues. The count of this clone is one. Its matching antigen is unknown. The rearrangement uses TRBV6-1 and TRBJ2-1; possibly TRBD2 for D (5 bases). The source is a female donor of 60 years or more with stage I lung adenocarcinoma. Sequenced material: peripheral blood, taken before any cancer treatment. This chain's CDR3 is CASSEFMGSSYNEQFF. The CDR3 nucleotides are TGTGCCAGCAGTGAATTTATGGGGAGCTCCTACAATGAGCAGTTCTTC.